One sample yielded the 8 T cell receptor beta chains listed below, sequenced in a study of T-cell memory formation after mild COVID-19. TCRdb reprocessed the 5' RACE reads via MiXCR and lists one record per CDR3 protein. The table records 150,000 to 200,000 distinct CDR3 sequences, around 10% of them present only once. Material: PBMCs or a T cell subset sorted from them (not recorded which). These receptors were taken from a man aged 18 to 30 who had mild COVID-19 (a few samples of this study predate the infection). Cell type and time point are not known.

This chain joins TRBV5-1 and TRBJ1-4, with D perhaps matching TRBD1 (5 bases). The CDR3 extends over 14 amino acids. Germline values: CDR1 SGHRS, CDR2 YFSETQ. V lost 2 bases and J lost 7, with 12 bases in between. The CDR3 bases are TGCGCCAGCAGCTTTGGGGCTATGGCTGAAAAACTGTTTTTT. Encoded protein: CASSFGAMAEKLFF.

The DNA of the CDR3 is TGCAGTGCTAGGGGAGGAGAAAAACTGTTTTTT. Residues: CSARGGEKLFF. The gene calls are TRBV20-1 and TRBJ1-4; D not resolved. Trimming removed 3 bases at V and 8 bases at J, with 7 bases between. CDR1 and CDR2 from the germline V gene are DFQATT and SNEGSKA (reference sequence). The CDR3 runs 11 residues.

This clonotype occurred a few times. V and J are TRBV3-1 and TRBJ2-3, with TRBD2 matching over 9 bases. The CDR3 has 17 amino acids. Germline trimming cut 4 bases from V and 4 bases from J; bases unmatched to any gene: 12. Germline V lookup: CDR1 LGHDT, CDR2 YNNKEL (reference sequence). DNA for the CDR3: TGTGCCAGCAGCCGGAAGGGACCAGCGGGGGGCCCAGATACGCAGTATTTT. Amino acids: CASSRKGPAGGPDTQYF.

The table lists this clonotype with a few counts. The chain combines TRBV9 with TRBJ2-3; 7 nucleotides line up with TRBD2. Unmatched junction bases numbered 9, after V lost 3 bases and J lost 2 bases. Germline assignment: CDR1 SGDLS and CDR2 YYNGEE. This CDR3 spans 16 amino acids. The CDR3: CASSAPGLGATDTQYF. CDR3 in DNA: TGTGCCAGCAGCGCCCCCGGACTAGGGGCCACAGATACGCAGTATTTT. The variable domain in full, completed from reference TRBV9 and TRBJ2-3, reads DSGVTQTPKHLITATGQRVTLRCSPRSGDLSVYWYQQSLDQGLQFLIQYYNGEERAKGNILERFSAQQFPDLHSELNLSSLELGDSALYFCASSAPGLGATDTQYFGPGTRLTVL.

This clonotype came up a few times. The rearrangement uses TRBV7-9 and TRBJ2-5, with 11 bases matching TRBD1. Germline V gene lookup returns CDR1 SEHNR and CDR2 FQNEAQ (reference sequence). The CDR3 spans 18 residues. The V and J ends lost 0 bases and 4 bases, in that order; junction bases with no gene match: 10. Here the CDR3 reads CASSLARTGGGSRETQYF. In DNA form, the CDR3 reads TGTGCCAGCAGCTTAGCCCGGACAGGGGGCGGGTCCCGAGAGACCCAGTACTTC.

This clonotype was recorded at least ten times. V usage is TRBV5-1 and J usage is TRBJ1-5, with 9 bases lining up with TRBD1. Germline V gene data show CDR1 as SGHRS and CDR2 as YFSETQ. Unmatched junction bases numbered 4, after V lost 2 bases and J lost 4 bases. The CDR3 sequence is 15 residues long. In DNA form, the CDR3 reads TGCGCCAGCAGCTTCGGGGACAGGGCAAATCAGCCCCAGCATTTT. It codes for CASSFGDRANQPQHF.

This chain joins TRBV28 and TRBJ2-2; either TRBD1 or TRBD2 may supply D (6 bases each). The CDR3 runs 15 residues. Germline V gene data show CDR1 as MDHEN and CDR2 as SYDVKM. Trimming removed 7 bases from V and 6 bases from J, with 18 bases in between. As DNA, the CDR3 is TGTGCCAGCATCGAGACAGGAGGGCATTCCGGGGAGCTGTTTTTT. Translating gives CASIETGGHSGELFF.

The genes are TRBV10-3 and TRBJ1-5; a possible D gene is TRBD1 (5 bases). Per the germline V gene, CDR1 is ENHRY and CDR2 is SYGVKD. This CDR3 spans 13 amino acids. V dropped 7 bases and J dropped 2 bases, with 9 bases sitting between them. The CDR3 here is CAITRGGNQPQHF. For the CDR3, the DNA is TGTGCCATCACAAGGGGAGGCAATCAGCCCCAGCATTTT.